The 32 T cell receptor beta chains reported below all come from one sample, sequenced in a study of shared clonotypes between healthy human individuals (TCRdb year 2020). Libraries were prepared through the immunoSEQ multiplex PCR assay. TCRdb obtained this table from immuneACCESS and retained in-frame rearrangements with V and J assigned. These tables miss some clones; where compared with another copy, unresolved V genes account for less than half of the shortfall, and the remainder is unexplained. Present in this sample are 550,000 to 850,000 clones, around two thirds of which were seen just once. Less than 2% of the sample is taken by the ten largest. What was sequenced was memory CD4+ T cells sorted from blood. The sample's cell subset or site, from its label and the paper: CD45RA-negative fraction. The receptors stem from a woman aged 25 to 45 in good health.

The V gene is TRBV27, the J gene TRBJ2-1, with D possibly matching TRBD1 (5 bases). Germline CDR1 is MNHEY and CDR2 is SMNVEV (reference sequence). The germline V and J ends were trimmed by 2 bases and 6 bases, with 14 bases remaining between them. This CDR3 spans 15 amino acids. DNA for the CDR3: TGTGCCAGCAGTTTAGGTATAGCTAGGGGCAATGAGCAGTTCTTC. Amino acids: CASSLGIARGNEQFF.

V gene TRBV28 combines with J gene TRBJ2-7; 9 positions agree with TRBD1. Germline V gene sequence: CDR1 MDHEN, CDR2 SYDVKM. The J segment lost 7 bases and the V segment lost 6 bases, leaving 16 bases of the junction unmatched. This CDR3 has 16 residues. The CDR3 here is CASRPARAQGAGEQYF. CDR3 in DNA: TGTGCCAGCAGACCTGCCCGGGCACAGGGGGCGGGGGAGCAGTACTTC.

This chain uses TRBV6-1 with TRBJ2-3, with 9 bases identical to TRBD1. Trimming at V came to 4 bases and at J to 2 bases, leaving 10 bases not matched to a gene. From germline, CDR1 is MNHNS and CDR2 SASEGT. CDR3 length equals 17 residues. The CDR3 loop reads CASSVRKDRGSTDTQYF. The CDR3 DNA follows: TGTGCCAGCAGTGTTCGAAAGGACAGGGGTTCCACAGATACGCAGTATTTT.

The CDR3 is CASSSPSGTTSTDTQYF. Written as DNA, the CDR3 is TGTGCCAGCAGTTCGCCGAGCGGGACAACTAGCACAGATACGCAGTATTTT. The chain carries TRBV28 and TRBJ2-3; possible D gene TRBD2, 7 bases. With 4 bases removed from V and 0 bases from J, the gap between germline ends came to 17 bases. CDR1 MDHEN and CDR2 SYDVKM come from the germline V gene. The CDR3 spans 17 residues.

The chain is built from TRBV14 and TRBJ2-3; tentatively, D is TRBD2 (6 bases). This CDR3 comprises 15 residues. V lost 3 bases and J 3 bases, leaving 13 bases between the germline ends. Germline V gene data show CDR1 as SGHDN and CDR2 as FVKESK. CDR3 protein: CASSHFLARTDTQYF. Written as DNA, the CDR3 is TGTGCCAGCAGCCACTTCCTAGCGAGGACAGATACGCAGTATTTT.

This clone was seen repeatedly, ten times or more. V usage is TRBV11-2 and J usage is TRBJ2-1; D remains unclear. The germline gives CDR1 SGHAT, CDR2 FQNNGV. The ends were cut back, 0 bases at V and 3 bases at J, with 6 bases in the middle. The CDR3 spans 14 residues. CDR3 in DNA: TGTGCCAGCAGCTTAGATATAGGCTACAATGAGCAGTTCTTC. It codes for CASSLDIGYNEQFF. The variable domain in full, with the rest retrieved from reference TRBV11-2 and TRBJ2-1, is EAGVAQSPRYKIIEKRQSVAFWCNPISGHATLYWYQQILGQGPKLLIQFQNNGVVDDSQLPKDRFSAERLKGVDSTLKIQPAKLEDSAVYLCASSLDIGYNEQFFGPGTRLTVL.

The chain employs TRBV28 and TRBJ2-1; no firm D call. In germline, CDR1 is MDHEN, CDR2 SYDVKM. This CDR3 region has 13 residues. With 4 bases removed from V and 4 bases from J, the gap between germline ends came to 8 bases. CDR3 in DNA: TGTGCCAGCAGTTCCCCGAATTACAATGAGCAGTTCTTC. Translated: CASSSPNYNEQFF.

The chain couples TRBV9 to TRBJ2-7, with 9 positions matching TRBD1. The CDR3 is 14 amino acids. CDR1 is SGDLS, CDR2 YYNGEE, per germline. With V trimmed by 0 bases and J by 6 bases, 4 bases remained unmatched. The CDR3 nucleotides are TGTGCCAGCAGCGTAGAGGACAGGGGACCCGAGCAGTACTTC. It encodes CASSVEDRGPEQYF.

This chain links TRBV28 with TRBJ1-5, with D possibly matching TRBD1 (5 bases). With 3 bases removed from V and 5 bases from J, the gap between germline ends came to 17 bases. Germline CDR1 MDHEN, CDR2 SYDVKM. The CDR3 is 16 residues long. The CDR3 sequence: CASSFSGRGGHQPQHF. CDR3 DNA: TGTGCCAGCAGTTTTAGCGGTCGGGGCGGCCATCAGCCCCAGCATTTT.

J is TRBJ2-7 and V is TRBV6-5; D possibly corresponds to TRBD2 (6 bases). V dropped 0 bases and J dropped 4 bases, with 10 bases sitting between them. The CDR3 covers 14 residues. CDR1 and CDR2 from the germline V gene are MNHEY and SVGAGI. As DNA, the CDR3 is TGTGCCAGCAGTTACTCCCCTGGGGGGTACGAGCAGTACTTC. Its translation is CASSYSPGGYEQYF.

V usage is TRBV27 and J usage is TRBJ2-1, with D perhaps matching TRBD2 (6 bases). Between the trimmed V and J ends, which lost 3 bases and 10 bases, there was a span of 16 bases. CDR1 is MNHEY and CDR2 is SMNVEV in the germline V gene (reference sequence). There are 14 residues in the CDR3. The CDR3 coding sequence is TGTGCCAGCAGTTTGGACTTGGGACTGGGCGAGCAGTTCTTC. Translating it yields CASSLDLGLGEQFF.

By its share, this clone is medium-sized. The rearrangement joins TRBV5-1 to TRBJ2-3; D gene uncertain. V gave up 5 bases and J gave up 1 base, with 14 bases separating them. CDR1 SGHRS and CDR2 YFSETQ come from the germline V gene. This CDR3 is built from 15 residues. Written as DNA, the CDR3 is TGCGCCAGCAGTGGTGAGGTTCGGCGCACAGATACGCAGTATTTT. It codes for CASSGEVRRTDTQYF. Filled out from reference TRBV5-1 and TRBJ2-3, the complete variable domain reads KAGVTQTPRYLIKTRGQQVTLSCSPISGHRSVSWYQQTPGQGLQFLFEYFSETQRNKGNFPGRFSGRQFSNSRSEMNVSTLELGDSALYLCASSGEVRRTDTQYFGPGTRLTVL.

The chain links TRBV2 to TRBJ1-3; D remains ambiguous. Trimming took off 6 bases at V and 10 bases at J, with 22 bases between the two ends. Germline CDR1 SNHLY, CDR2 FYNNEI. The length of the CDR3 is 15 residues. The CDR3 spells CASRASADAGPTIYF. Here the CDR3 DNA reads TGTGCCAGCAGAGCCTCGGCTGACGCCGGGCCTACCATATATTTT.

CDR3 region: CASSSYGTGSYEQYF. CDR3 in DNA: TGTGCCAGCAGTTCATATGGGACAGGGTCTTACGAGCAGTACTTC. The chain links TRBV28 to TRBJ2-7; 9 nucleotides match TRBD1. The CDR3 length is 15 residues. Germline assignment: CDR1 MDHEN and CDR2 SYDVKM. The V gene end was trimmed by 4 bases and the J gene end by 4 bases; junction bases not matched to a gene: 8.

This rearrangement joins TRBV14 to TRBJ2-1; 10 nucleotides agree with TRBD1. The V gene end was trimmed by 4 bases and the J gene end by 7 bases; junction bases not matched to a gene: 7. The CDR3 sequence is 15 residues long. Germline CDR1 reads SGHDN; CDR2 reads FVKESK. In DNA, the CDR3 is TGTGCCAGCAGCCTAGCGGGACAGGGGCTTAATGAGCAGTTCTTC. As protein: CASSLAGQGLNEQFF.

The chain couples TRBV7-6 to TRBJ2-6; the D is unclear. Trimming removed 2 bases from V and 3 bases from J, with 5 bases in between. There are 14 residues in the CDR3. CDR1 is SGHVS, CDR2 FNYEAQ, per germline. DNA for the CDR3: TGTGCCAGCAGCTTATCAGGTGGGGCCAACGTCCTGACTTTC. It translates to CASSLSGGANVLTF. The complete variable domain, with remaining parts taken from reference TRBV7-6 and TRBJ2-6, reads GAGVSQSPRYKVTKRGQDVALRCDPISGHVSLYWYRQALGQGPEFLTYFNYEAQQDKSGLPNDRFSAERPEGSISTLTIQRTEQRDSAMYRCASSLSGGANVLTFGAGSRLTVL.

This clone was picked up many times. In DNA, the CDR3 is TGTGCCAGCAGCCCGGCTCGGCCCCCCTACGAGCAGTACTTC. It encodes CASSPARPPYEQYF. This chain connects TRBV6-1 to TRBJ2-7, with unresolved D. Germline loops: CDR1 MNHNS, CDR2 SASEGT. V dropped 6 bases and J dropped 2 bases, with 14 bases sitting between them. The CDR3 totals 14 residues.

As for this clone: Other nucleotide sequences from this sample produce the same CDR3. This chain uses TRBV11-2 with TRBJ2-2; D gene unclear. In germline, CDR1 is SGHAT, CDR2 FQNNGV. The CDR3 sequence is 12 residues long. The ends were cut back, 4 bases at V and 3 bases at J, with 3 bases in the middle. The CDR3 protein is CASSSYTGELFF. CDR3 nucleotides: TGTGCCAGCAGCTCTTACACCGGGGAGCTGTTTTTT.

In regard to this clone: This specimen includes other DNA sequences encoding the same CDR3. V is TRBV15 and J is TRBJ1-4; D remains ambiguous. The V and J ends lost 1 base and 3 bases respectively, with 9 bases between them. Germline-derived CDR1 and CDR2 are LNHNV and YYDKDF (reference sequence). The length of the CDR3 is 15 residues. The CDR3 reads CATSRAGKANEKLFF. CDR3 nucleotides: TGTGCCACCAGCAGAGCCGGCAAAGCTAATGAAAAACTGTTTTTT.

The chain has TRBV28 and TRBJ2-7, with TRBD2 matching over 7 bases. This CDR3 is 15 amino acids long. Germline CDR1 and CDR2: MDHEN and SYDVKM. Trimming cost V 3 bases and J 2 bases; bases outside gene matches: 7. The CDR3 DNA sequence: TGTGCCAGCAGTTTTGGCGGGAGTCTCGCCTACGAGCAGTACTTC. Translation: CASSFGGSLAYEQYF.

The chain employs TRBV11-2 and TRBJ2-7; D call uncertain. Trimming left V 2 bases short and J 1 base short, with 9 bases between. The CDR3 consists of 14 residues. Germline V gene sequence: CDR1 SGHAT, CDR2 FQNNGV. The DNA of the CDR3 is TGTGCCAGCAGCTTATCCAGAGAGTCCTACGAGCAGTACTTC. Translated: CASSLSRESYEQYF.

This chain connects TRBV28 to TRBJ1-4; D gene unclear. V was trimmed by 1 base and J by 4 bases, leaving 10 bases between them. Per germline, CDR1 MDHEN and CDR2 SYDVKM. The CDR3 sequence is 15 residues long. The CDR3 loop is CASSLLVQLNEKLFF. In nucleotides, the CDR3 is TGTGCCAGCAGTTTATTGGTACAGCTTAATGAAAAACTGTTTTTT.

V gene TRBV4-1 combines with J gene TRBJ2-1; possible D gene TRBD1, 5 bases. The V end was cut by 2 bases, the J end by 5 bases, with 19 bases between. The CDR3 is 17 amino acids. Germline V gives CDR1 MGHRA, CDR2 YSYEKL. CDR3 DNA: TGCGCCAGCAGCCAACCCAGGCGCAAGGGGTTTAACAATGAGCAGTTCTTC. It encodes CASSQPRRKGFNNEQFF.

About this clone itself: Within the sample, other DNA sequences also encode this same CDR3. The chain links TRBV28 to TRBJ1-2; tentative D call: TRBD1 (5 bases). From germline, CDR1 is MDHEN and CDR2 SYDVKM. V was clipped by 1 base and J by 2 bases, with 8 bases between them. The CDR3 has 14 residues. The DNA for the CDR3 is TGTGCCAGCAGTTTATCCGCAGGGAACTATGGCTACACCTTC. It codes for CASSLSAGNYGYTF.

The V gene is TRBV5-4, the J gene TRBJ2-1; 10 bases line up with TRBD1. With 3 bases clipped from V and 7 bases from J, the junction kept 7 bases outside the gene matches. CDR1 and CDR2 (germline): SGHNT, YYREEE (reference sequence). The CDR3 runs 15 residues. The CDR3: CASSSTDRGQNEQFF. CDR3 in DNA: TGTGCCAGCAGCTCGACTGACAGGGGGCAAAATGAGCAGTTCTTC.

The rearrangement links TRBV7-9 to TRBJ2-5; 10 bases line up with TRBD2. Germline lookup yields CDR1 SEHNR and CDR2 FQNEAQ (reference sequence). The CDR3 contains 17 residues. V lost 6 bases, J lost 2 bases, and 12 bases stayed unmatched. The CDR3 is CASSFGVLAGNQETQYF. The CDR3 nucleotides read TGTGCCAGCAGTTTTGGGGTACTAGCGGGAAATCAAGAGACCCAGTACTTC.

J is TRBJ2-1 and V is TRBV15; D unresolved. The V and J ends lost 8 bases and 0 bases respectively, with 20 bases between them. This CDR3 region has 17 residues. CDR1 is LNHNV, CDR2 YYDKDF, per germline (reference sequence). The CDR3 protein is CATPHPCEIRSYNEQFF. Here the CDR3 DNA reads TGTGCCACCCCTCACCCCTGTGAGATCCGCTCCTACAATGAGCAGTTCTTC. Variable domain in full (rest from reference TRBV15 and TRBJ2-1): DAMVIQNPRYQVTQFGKPVTLSCSQTLNHNVMYWYQQKSSQAPKLLFHYYDKDFNNEADTPDNFQSRRPNTSFCFLDIRSPGLGDTAMYLCATPHPCEIRSYNEQFFGPGTRLTVL.

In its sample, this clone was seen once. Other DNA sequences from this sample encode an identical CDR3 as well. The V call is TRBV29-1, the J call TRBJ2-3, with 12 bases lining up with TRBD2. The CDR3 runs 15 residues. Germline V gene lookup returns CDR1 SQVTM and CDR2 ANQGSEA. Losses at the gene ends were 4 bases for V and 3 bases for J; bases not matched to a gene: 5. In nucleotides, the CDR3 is TGCAGCGTTGGCGGGCTAGCGGGAGGGACAGATACGCAGTATTTT. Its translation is CSVGGLAGGTDTQYF.

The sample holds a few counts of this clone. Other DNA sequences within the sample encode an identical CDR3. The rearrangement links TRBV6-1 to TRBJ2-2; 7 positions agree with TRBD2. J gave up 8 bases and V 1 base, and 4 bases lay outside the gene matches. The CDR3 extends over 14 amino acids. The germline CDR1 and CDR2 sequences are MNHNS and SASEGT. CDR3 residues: CASSEGLASGELFF. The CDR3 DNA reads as TGTGCCAGCAGTGAAGGACTAGCATCAGGGGAGCTGTTTTTT.

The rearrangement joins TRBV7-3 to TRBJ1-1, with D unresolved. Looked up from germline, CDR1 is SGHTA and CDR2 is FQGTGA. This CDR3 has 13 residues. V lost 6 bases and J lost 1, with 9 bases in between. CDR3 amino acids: CASRETSNTEAFF. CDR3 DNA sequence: TGTGCCAGCAGAGAGACTTCGAACACTGAAGCTTTCTTT.

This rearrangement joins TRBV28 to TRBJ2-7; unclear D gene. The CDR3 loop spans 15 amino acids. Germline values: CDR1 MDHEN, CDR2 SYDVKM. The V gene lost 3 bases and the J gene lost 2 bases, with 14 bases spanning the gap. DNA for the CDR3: TGTGCCAGCAGTTTGGAGTCAGTATTCCCCTACGAGCAGTACTTC. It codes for CASSLESVFPYEQYF.

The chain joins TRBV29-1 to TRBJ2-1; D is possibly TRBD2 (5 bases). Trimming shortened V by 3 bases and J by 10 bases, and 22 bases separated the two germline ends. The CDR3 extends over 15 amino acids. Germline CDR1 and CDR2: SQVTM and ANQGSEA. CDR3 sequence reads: CSVDGLAGRTREQFF. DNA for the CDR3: TGCAGCGTTGATGGGCTAGCTGGGCGAACCAGGGAGCAGTTCTTC.